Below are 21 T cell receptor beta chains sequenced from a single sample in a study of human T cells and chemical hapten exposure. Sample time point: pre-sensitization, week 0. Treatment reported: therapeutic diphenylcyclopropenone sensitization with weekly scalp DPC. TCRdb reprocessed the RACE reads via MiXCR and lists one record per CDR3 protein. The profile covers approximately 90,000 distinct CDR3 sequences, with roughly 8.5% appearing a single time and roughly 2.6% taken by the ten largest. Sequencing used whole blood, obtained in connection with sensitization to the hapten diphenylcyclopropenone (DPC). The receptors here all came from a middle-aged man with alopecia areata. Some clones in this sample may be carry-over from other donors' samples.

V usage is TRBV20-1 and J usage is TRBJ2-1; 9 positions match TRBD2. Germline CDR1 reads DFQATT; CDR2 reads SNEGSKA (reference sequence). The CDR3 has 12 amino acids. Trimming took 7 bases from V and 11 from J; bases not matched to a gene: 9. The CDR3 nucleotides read TGCAGTGTAGCGGGAGATCGGAGTAAGCAGTTCTTC. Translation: CSVAGDRSKQFF.

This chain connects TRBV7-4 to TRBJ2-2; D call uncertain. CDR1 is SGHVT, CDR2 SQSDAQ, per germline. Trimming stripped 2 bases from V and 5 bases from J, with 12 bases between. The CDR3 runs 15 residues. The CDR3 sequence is CASSLCSRTTGELFF. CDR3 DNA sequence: TGTGCCAGCAGCTTATGTAGCCGAACGACCGGGGAGCTGTTTTTT.

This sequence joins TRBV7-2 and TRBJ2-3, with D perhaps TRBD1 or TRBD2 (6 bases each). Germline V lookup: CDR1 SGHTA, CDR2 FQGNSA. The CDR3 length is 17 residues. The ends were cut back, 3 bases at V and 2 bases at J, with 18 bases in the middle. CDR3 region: CASSFQRGRGYTDTQYF. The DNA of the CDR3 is TGTGCCAGCAGCTTCCAACGGGGGCGGGGTTACACAGATACGCAGTATTTT.

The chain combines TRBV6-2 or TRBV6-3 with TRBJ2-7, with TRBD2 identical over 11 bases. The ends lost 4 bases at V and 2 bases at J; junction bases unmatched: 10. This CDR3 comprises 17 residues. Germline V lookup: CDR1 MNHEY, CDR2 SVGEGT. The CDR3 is CASSSATSGIGPYEQYF. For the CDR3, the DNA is TGTGCCAGCAGTTCCGCGACTAGCGGGATTGGTCCCTACGAGCAGTACTTC.

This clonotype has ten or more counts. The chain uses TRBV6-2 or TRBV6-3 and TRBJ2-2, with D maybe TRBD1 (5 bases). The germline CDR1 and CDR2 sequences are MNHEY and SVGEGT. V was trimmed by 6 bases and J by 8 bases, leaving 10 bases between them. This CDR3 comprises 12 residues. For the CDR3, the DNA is TGTGCCAGCAGAACAGGTTCTGGGGAGCTGTTTTTT. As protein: CASRTGSGELFF.

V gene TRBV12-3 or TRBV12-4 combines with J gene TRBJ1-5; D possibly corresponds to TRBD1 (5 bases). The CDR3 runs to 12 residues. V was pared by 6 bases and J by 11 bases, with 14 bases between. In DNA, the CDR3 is TGTGCCAGCAGCCCCGGGGAAGGGGCCCAGCATTTT. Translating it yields CASSPGEGAQHF.

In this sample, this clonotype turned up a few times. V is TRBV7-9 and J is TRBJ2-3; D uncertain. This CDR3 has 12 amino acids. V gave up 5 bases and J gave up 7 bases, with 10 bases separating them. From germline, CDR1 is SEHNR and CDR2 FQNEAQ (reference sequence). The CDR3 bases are TGTGCCAGCAGCCCCGATGCGAATACGCAGTATTTT. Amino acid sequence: CASSPDANTQYF. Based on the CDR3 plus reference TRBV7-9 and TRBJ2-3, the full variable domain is DTGVSQNPRHKITKRGQNVTFRCDPISEHNRLYWYRQTLGQGPEFLTYFQNEAQLEKSRLLSDRFSAERPKGSFSTLEIQRTEQGDSAMYLCASSPDANTQYFGPGTRLTVL.

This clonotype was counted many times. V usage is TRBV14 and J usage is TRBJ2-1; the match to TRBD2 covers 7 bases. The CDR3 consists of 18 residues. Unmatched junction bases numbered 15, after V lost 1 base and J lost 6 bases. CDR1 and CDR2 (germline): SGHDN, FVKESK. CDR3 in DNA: TGTGCCAGCAGCCAAGTAAGATTCCGCGGGAGATTCTCCAATGAGCAGTTCTTC. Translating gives CASSQVRFRGRFSNEQFF.

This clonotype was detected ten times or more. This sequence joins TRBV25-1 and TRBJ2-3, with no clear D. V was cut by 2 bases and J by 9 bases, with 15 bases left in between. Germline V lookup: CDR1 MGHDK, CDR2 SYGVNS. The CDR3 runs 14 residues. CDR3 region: CASSEPRPGPTQYF. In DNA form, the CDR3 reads TGTGCCAGCAGTGAACCCCGACCTGGACCAACGCAGTATTTT.

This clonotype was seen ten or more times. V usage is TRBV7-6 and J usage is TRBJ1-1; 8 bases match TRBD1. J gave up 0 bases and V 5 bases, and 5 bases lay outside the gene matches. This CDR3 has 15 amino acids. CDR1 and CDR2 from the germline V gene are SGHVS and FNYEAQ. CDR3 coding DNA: TGTGCCAGCAGCCGTCGGACAGGGTTGAACACTGAAGCTTTCTTT. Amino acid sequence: CASSRRTGLNTEAFF.

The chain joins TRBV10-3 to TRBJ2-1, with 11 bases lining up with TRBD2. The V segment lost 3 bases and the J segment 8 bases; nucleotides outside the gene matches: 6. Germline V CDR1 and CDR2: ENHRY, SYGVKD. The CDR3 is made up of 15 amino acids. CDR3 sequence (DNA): TGTGCCATCAGTGAATCTAGCGGGAGGCGCGATGAGCAGTTCTTC. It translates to CAISESSGRRDEQFF.

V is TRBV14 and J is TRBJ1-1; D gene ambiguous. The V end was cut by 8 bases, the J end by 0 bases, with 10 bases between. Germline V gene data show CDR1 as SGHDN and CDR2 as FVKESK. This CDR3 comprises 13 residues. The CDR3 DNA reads TGTGCCAGCTCCCTGACTATGAACACTGAAGCTTTCTTT. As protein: CASSLTMNTEAFF.

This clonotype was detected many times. CDR3 protein: CSVLIERTNYGYTF. CDR3 bases: TGCAGCGTTTTGATCGAGAGGACTAACTATGGCTACACCTTC. The chain links TRBV29-1 to TRBJ1-2; no clear D. CDR1 and CDR2 (germline): SQVTM, ANQGSEA. The V gene lost 5 bases and the J gene lost 0 bases, with 13 bases spanning the gap. The CDR3 has 14 amino acids. The full variable domain, its missing parts supplied by reference TRBV29-1 and TRBJ1-2, is SAVISQKPSRDICQRGTSLTIQCQVDSQVTMMFWYRQQPGQSLTLIATANQGSEATYESGFVIDKFPISRPNLTFSTLTVSNMSPEDSSIYLCSVLIERTNYGYTFGSGTRLTVV.

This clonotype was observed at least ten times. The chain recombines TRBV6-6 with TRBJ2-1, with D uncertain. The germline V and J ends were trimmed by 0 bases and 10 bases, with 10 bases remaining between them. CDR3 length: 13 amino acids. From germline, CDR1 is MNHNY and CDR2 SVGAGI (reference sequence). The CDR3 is CASSYSSAREQFF. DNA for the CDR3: TGTGCCAGCAGTTACTCCTCAGCGCGGGAGCAGTTCTTC.

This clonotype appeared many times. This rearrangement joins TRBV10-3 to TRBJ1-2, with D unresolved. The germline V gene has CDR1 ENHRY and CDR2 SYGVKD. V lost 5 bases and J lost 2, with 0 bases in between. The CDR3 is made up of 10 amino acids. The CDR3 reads CAISNYGYTF. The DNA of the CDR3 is TGTGCCATCAGTAACTATGGCTACACCTTC.

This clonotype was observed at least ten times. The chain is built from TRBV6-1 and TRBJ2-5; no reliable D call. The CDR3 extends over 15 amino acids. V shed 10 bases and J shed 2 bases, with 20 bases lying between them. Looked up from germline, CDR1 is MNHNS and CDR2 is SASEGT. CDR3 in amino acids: CAIDADHTRQETQYF. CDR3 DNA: TGTGCCATCGACGCAGACCACACAAGACAAGAGACCCAGTACTTC.

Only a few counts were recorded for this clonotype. CDR3 region: CASRPQGSGNTIYF. The DNA of the CDR3 is TGTGCCAGCAGACCACAGGGCTCTGGAAACACCATATATTTT. V and J are TRBV25-1 and TRBJ1-3; perhaps TRBD1 as D (6 bases). The CDR3 sequence is 14 residues long. V was trimmed by 6 bases and J by 0 bases, leaving 9 bases between them. Germline CDR1 MGHDK, CDR2 SYGVNS.

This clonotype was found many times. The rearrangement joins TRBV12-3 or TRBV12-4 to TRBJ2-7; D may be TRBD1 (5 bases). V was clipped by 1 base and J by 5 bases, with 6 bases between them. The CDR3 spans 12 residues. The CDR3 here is CASSLEGNEQYV. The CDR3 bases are TGTGCCAGCAGTTTAGAGGGGAACGAGCAGTACGTC.

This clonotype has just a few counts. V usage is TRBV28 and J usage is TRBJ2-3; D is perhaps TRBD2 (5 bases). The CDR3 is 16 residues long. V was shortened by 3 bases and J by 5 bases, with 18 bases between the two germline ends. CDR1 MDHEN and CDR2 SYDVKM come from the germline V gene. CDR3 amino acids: CASSFSVAQRQDTQYF. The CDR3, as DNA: TGTGCCAGCAGTTTCTCGGTAGCCCAGCGGCAAGATACGCAGTATTTT.

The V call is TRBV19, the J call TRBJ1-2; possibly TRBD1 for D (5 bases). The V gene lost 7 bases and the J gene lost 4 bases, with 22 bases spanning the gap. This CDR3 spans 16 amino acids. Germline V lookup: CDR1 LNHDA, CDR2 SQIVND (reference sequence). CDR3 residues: CASTPPTGRLSYGYTF. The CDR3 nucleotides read TGTGCCAGTACCCCCCCCACAGGCCGTCTTAGCTATGGCTACACCTTC.

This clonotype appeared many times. CDR3 sequence reads: CASSPPSGARATNEKLFF. In nucleotides, the CDR3 is TGCGCCAGCAGTCCCCCCAGCGGGGCCCGTGCAACTAATGAAAAACTGTTTTTT. This sequence joins TRBV23-1 and TRBJ1-4; weak D call: TRBD1 (5 bases). TRBV23-1 is reported as an ORF; its role is uncertain. This CDR3 has 18 residues. Trimming removed 4 bases at V and 0 bases at J, with 18 bases between.